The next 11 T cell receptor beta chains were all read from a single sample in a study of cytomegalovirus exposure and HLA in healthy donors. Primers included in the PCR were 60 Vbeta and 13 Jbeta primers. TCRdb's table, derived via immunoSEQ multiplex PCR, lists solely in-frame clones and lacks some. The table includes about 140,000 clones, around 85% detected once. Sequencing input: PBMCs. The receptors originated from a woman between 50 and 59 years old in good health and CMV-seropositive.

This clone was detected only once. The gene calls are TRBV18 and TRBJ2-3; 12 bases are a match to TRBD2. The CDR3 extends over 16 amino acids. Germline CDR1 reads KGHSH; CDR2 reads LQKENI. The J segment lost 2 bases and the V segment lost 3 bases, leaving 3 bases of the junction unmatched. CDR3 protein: CASSPRLAGDTDTQYF. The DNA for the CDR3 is TGTGCCAGCTCACCGCGACTAGCGGGGGACACAGATACGCAGTATTTT. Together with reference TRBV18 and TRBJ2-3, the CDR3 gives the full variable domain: NAGVMQNPRHLVRRRGQEARLRCSPMKGHSHVYWYRQLPEEGLKFMVYLQKENIIDESGMPKERFSAEFPKEGPSILRIQQVVRGDSAAYFCASSPRLAGDTDTQYFGPGTRLTVL.

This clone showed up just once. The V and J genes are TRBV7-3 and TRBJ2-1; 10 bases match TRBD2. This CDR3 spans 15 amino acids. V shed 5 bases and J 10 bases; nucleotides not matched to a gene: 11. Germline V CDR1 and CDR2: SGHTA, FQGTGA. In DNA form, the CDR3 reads TGTGCCAGCAGCGTCGTAGCGGGGGGTGAGAAGGAGCAGTTCTTC. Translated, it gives CASSVVAGGEKEQFF.

The CDR3 loop is CAWSLTRDQETQYF. DNA for the CDR3: TGTGCCTGGAGTCTAACCAGGGACCAAGAGACCCAGTACTTC. The chain is built from TRBV30 and TRBJ2-5, with TRBD1 as a possible D gene (5 bases). The CDR3 loop spans 14 amino acids. The germline V gene encodes CDR1 GTSNPN and CDR2 SVGIG (reference sequence). V gave up 2 bases and J gave up 0 bases, with 10 bases separating them.

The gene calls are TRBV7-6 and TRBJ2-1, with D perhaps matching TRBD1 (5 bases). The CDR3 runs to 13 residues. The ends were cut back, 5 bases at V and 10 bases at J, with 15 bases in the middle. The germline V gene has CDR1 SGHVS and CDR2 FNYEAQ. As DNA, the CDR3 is TGTGCCAGCAGCCGACCTTTAAGGGGCGAGCAGTTCTTC. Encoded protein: CASSRPLRGEQFF.

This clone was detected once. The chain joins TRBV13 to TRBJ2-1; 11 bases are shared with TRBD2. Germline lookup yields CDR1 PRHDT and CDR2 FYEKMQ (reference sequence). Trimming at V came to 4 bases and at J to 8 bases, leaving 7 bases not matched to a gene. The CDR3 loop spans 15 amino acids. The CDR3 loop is CASSSLAGAGDEQFF. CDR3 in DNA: TGTGCCAGCAGCTCACTAGCGGGGGCCGGGGATGAGCAGTTCTTC. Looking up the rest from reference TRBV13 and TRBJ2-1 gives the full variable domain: AAGVIQSPRHLIKEKRETATLKCYPIPRHDTVYWYQQGPGQDPQFLISFYEKMQSDKGSIPDRFSAQQFSDYHSELNMSSLELGDSALYFCASSSLAGAGDEQFFGPGTRLTVL.

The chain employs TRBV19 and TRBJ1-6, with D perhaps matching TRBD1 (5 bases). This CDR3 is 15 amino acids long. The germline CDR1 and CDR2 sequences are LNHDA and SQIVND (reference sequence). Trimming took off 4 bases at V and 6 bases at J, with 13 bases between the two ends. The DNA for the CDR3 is TGTGCCAGTAGTACCAGGGAGGGCACTAATTCACCCCTCCACTTT. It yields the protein CASSTREGTNSPLHF.

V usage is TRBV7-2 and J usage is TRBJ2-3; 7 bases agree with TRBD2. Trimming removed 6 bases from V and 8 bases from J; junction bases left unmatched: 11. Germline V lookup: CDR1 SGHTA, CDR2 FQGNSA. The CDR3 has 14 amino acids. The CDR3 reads CASSEGLGGITQYF. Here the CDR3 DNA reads TGTGCCAGCAGTGAGGGACTGGGGGGGATTACGCAGTATTTT. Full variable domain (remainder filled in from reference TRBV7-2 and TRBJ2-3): GAGVSQSPSNKVTEKGKDVELRCDPISGHTALYWYRQSLGQGLEFLIYFQGNSAPDKSGLPSDRFSAERTGGSVSTLTIQRTQQEDSAVYLCASSEGLGGITQYFGPGTRLTVL.

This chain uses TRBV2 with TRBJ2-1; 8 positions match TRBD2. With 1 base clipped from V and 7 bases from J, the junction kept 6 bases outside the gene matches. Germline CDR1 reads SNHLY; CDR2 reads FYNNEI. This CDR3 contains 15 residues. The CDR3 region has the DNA TGTGCCAGCAGTGAAGATAGCGGGGCGTGGAATGAGCAGTTCTTC. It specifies CASSEDSGAWNEQFF.

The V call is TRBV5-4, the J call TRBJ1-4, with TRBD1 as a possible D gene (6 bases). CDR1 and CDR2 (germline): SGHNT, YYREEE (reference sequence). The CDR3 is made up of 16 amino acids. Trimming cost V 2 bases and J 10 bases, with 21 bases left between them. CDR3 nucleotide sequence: TGTGCCAGCAGCTTTGGGACACTGGGTTCAAGTGGAAAACTGTTTTTT. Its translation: CASSFGTLGSSGKLFF.

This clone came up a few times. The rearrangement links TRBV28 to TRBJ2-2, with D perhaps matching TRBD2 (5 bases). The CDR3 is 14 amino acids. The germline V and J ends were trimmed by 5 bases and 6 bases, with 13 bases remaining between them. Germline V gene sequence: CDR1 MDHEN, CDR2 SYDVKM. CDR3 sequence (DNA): TGTGCCAGCAGTGTGGCCAAGAGGGCCGGGGAGCTGTTTTTT. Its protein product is CASSVAKRAGELFF. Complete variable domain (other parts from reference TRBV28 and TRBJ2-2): DVKVTQSSRYLVKRTGEKVFLECVQDMDHENMFWYRQDPGLGLRLIYFSYDVKMKEKGDIPEGYSVSREKKERFSLILESASTNQTSMYLCASSVAKRAGELFFGEGSRLTVL.

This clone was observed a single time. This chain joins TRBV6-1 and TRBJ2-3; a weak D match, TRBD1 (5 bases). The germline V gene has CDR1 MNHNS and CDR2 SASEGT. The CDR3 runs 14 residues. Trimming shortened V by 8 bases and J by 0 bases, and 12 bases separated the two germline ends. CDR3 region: CASLRAMSTDTQYF. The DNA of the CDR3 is TGTGCCAGCCTCAGGGCGATGAGCACAGATACGCAGTATTTT.